The 6 T cell receptor beta chains presented below share a single source sample, sequenced in a study of blood T cell repertoires in COVID-19. Some clones are missing from TCRdb's copy, which holds only in-frame ones; the method was immunoSEQ multiplex PCR. The table shows 90,000 or so clones, with 89% occurring only once. Sequencing used peripheral blood. These receptors originate from a woman aged 80 or older with active COVID-19.

The V and J genes are TRBV19 and TRBJ2-2; 9 bases match TRBD1. The CDR3 length is 15 residues. From germline, CDR1 is LNHDA and CDR2 SQIVND (reference sequence). The J segment lost 1 base and the V segment lost 10 bases, leaving 7 bases of the junction unmatched. The CDR3 reads CATTLTGGNTGELFF. The CDR3 coding sequence is TGTGCCACCACCTTGACAGGGGGGAACACCGGGGAGCTGTTTTTT.

The rearrangement uses TRBV6-1 and TRBJ2-7; no reliable D call. The CDR3 spans 12 residues. With 3 bases removed from V and 0 bases from J, the gap between germline ends came to 3 bases. Germline V gives CDR1 MNHNS, CDR2 SASEGT. The CDR3 region is CASSDNSYEQYF. The CDR3 region has the DNA TGTGCCAGCAGTGACAACTCCTACGAGCAGTACTTC.

The V and J genes are TRBV7-9 and TRBJ2-5; possible D gene TRBD1, 6 bases. CDR3 length equals 14 residues. Germline lookup yields CDR1 SEHNR and CDR2 FQNEAQ (reference sequence). With 1 base removed from V and 3 bases from J, the gap between germline ends came to 9 bases. The CDR3 bases are TGTGCCAGCAGCTTAGGGACAGCGGAAGAGACCCAGTACTTC. Its protein product is CASSLGTAEETQYF.

The chain combines TRBV9 with TRBJ2-6; 10 bases are shared with TRBD1. J lost 1 base, V lost 1 base, and 5 bases had no gene match. The CDR3 is 18 amino acids. Germline V CDR1 and CDR2: SGDLS, YYNGEE. CDR3 DNA: TGTGCCAGCAGCGTAAGGAGACAGGGGGCTTCTGGGGCCAACGTCCTGACTTTC. It translates to CASSVRRQGASGANVLTF.

The CDR3 loop is CSARVAKNIQYF. The DNA of the CDR3 is TGCAGCGCCCGGGTGGCCAAAAACATTCAGTACTTC. V and J are TRBV29-1 and TRBJ2-4; D not resolved. CDR1 is SQVTM and CDR2 is ANQGSEA in the germline V gene. V dropped 7 bases and J dropped 1 base, with 8 bases sitting between them. This CDR3 has 12 residues.

This clone showed up just once. The chain joins TRBV5-1 to TRBJ2-6; D unclear. The CDR3 extends over 15 amino acids. V lost 4 bases to trimming and J lost 3 bases, with 11 bases between them. Germline V lookup: CDR1 SGHRS, CDR2 YFSETQ. CDR3 coding DNA: TGCGCCAGCAGCCCGGAAGGCGGTGGGGCCAACGTCCTGACTTTC. Amino acid sequence: CASSPEGGGANVLTF.